The clone carrying this T cell receptor (beta chain) showed up many times. Its specificity is unknown. The data were obtained in a study of T cells after yellow fever vaccination. General study points: Post-booster samples contained most primary-vaccination clones (about 96% CD4, about 87% CD8). Compared with primary, the secondary response was weaker and peaked at day 5, not 15.

Germline V gene sequence: CDR1 SGHRS, CDR2 YFSETQ. V was pared by 5 bases and J by 4 bases, with 14 bases between. The CDR3 totals 14 residues. Each CDR3 protein is one row after TCRdb ran MiXCR on the 5' RACE reads. This table holds 200,000 to 300,000 distinct CDR3 sequences, 6% to 8% found once. The sample here was CD4+ T cells sorted from PBMCs, taken on the day of the yellow fever booster vaccination. The gene calls are TRBV5-1 and TRBJ2-3, with D perhaps given as TRBD1 or TRBD2 (5 bases each). The sequence was collected from a man under 40 who received the YFV17D yellow fever vaccine. DNA of the CDR3: TGCGCCAGCAGGATGAGGGGTGGCGCAGATACGCAGTATTTT. Translation: CASRMRGGADTQYF.